This TCR beta chain was captured by sequencing in a study of Graves' ophthalmopathy and Graves' hyperthyroidism. After removal of 5 bases from V and 7 bases from J, the junction contained 16 bases not matched to a gene. This CDR3 region has 17 residues. CDR1 and CDR2 (germline): SQVTM, ANQGSEA. Notes on this clonotype: No antigen is known for it.

Hyperthyroidism patients, all newly diagnosed, had under 2 months' duration and ages of 18 to 65. The diagnosis was founded upon clinical symptoms, serum thyroxine, TRAb, thyroid ultrasound and orbital computed tomography. The authors amplified TCR beta CDR3 regions, and they did so from RNA transcripts for repertoire sequencing. HTBI-primed RT-PCR formed the first round, and a multiplex PCR formed the second. Each CDR3 protein is one row after TCRdb ran MiXCR on the multiplex PCR reads. The data show a few hundred thousand distinct CDR3 sequences, roughly 39% seen once. General study findings and limits: The study's model predicted ophthalmopathy progression at 70.59% sensitivity and 72% to 85% specificity.

V usage is TRBV29-1 and J usage is TRBJ2-7; 14 nucleotides line up with TRBD2. Sequencing used peripheral blood or thyroid tissue (not recorded which). The receptor was isolated from an adult man with Graves' hyperthyroidism. The CDR3 bases are TGCAGCGTTCGACCTTCCTGGACTAGCGGGGGGTACAATGAGCAGTACTTC. Amino acids: CSVRPSWTSGGYNEQYF.